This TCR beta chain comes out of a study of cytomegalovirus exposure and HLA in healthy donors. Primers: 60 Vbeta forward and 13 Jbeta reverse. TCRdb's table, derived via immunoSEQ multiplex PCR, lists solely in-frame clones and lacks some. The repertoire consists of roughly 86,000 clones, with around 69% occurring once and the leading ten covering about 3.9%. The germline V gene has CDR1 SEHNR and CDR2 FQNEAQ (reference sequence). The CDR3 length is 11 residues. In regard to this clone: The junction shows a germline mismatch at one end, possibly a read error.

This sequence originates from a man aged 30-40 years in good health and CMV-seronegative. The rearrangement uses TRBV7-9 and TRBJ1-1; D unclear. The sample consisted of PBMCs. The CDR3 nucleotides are TGTTCCAGCAGCCTAAACACTGAAGCTTTCTTT. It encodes CSSSLNTEAFF.